This TCR beta chain came from a study of spatial heterogeneity in lung cancer. At the level of the study: More than eight raw reads, on average, carried each unique TCR and UMI combination.

Whole-study results and caveats: At resection, ubiquitous expanded tumor TCRs appeared in blood more than at follow-up.

The CDR3 sequence is 14 residues long. Per the germline V gene, CDR1 is SEHNR and CDR2 is FQNEAQ (reference sequence). V was pared by 5 bases and J by 6 bases, with 9 bases of the junction left unmatched. This clonotype has at least ten counts. Its antigen remains unknown. TCRdb re-called the 5' RACE reads through MiXCR, storing one row per CDR3 protein. Counted here are tens of thousands of distinct CDR3 sequences, under 9% occurring once; the ten biggest clones make up over 8%. Time point in this sample: blood at routine non-recurrence follow-up after resection. The sequenced material consisted of unsorted whole RNA from tumor, nontumor lung or frozen PBMC.

Sequencing used PBMCs, obtained at follow-up. The sequence was collected from a male donor with early-stage non-small cell lung cancer. The V gene is TRBV7-9, the J gene TRBJ2-7, with 8 bases aligning to TRBD1. The CDR3 sequence is CASSPGQGLGEQYF. The CDR3 region has the DNA TGTGCCAGCAGCCCAGGACAGGGTTTAGGCGAGCAGTACTTC.